The rows below give T cell receptor beta chains drawn from one sample of a study of blood T cells in healthy people across ages. TCRdb ran MiXCR on the 5' RACE reads and lists one entry per CDR3 protein. The sample includes around 400,000 distinct CDR3 sequences, roughly half of them seen just once. Sequencing input: blood. These receptors were obtained from a man aged 55 to 70 in good health. CDR3s include the opening cysteine and the closing phenylalanine or tryptophan. A D gene is named only where the DNA matches it firmly. Where a row states a size, it is once, few, many or the class of an expanded clone; other rows omit it.

-	TRBV7-8	-	TRBJ1-1	TGTGCCAGCAGCTTAACTCCCCAGGGAGGAGCTTTCTTT	CASSLTPQGGAFF
few	TRBV24-1	TRBD2	TRBJ2-1	TGTGCCACCAGTGATTCGCCGCCCGGCCAGGCGGGAGGAGCGAATGAGCAGTTCTTC	CATSDSPPGQAGGANEQFF
few	TRBV29-1	-	TRBJ2-3	TGCAGCGTTGAAGATCAAGGAAGGTCAGATACGCAGTATTTT	CSVEDQGRSDTQYF
-	TRBV20-1	TRBD2	TRBJ2-3	TGCAGTGCTAGGGTAGCGGGAGGGACGCAGTATTTT	CSARVAGGTQYF
-	TRBV3-1	-	TRBJ1-6	TGTGCCAGCAGCCAAGGTCCGGCACCCCTCCACTTT	CASSQGPAPLHF
-	TRBV18	-	TRBJ1-1	TGTGCCAGCTCACCCTTATTACGGGGCATGAACACTGAAGCTTTCTTT	CASSPLLRGMNTEAFF
-	TRBV6-6	TRBD1	TRBJ1-4	TGTGCCAGCAGACTCGGGACAGGGCGAGGTGAAAAACTGTTTTTT	CASRLGTGRGEKLFF
-	TRBV12-3/TRBV12-4	TRBD2	TRBJ2-1	TGTGCCAGCATCGGGACTAGCGGGATTGGGGCTGAGCAGTTCTTC	CASIGTSGIGAEQFF
-	TRBV27	TRBD2	TRBJ2-7	TGTGCCAGCAGTTTATCCCCTAGCGGGGTCTACGAGCAGTACTTC	CASSLSPSGVYEQYF
-	TRBV5-1	-	TRBJ2-7	TGCGCCAGCAGCTTGGCTCCTTCCGGGACAAGCATCTACGAGCAGTACTTC	CASSLAPSGTSIYEQYF
-	TRBV27	-	TRBJ1-1	TGTGCCTGCAGCGGACCGGGGGGGTGGAAAGCTTTCTTT	CACSGPGGWKAFF
-	TRBV18	-	TRBJ2-7	TGTGCCAGCTCCGACCGGGCTGGGGATGACGAGCAGTACTTC	CASSDRAGDDEQYF
-	TRBV27	TRBD1	TRBJ2-5	TGTGCCAGCAGTCACGGACAGGGTAAAGTCCACGCCTCGGGGGAGACCCAGTACTTC	CASSHGQGKVHASGETQYF
few	TRBV7-6	-	TRBJ2-3	TGTGCCAGCAGCTTAGGGGTGGGGACACCCCTGACCACAGATACGCAGTATTTT	CASSLGVGTPLTTDTQYF
-	TRBV20-1	TRBD1	TRBJ2-5	TGCAGTGCTAGGAGTTTGATTGAGGGGGCCCAAGAGACCCAGTACTTC	CSARSLIEGAQETQYF
-	TRBV6-1	TRBD1	TRBJ1-6	TGTGCCAGCACTGAAGGGACAGCCTATGCCTATGGTTCACCCCTCCACTTT	CASTEGTAYAYGSPLHF
few	TRBV10-1	-	TRBJ2-5	TGCGCCAGCAGTGATACGGCTGCACCCCAAGAGACCCAGTACTTC	CASSDTAAPQETQYF
-	TRBV5-1	TRBD2	TRBJ2-5	TGCGCCAGCAGAAACATAGCGGGGGGTTTGGAGACCCAGTACTTC	CASRNIAGGLETQYF
many	TRBV7-9	TRBD1	TRBJ1-2	TGTGCCAGCAGCTTAGCCAGGGGGGCTATCGTCTATGGCTACACCTTC	CASSLARGAIVYGYTF
-	TRBV5-1	-	TRBJ2-3	TGCGCCAGCAGCTTGGACTCCCGTTTTGGTACGCAGTATTTT	CASSLDSRFGTQYF
-	TRBV20-1	-	TRBJ1-2	TGCAGTGCTAGAGATGTGGGAACGGTTTCTAACTATGGCTACACCTTC	CSARDVGTVSNYGYTF
few	TRBV29-1	TRBD2	TRBJ2-7	TGCAGCGTTGGAGGACTAGCAAGTTCCGAGCAGTACTTC	CSVGGLASSEQYF
-	TRBV5-1	-	TRBJ2-5	TGCGCCAGCAGCTTGGATACTAGCCAGAGGGGAGAGACCCAGTACTTC	CASSLDTSQRGETQYF
-	TRBV20-1	TRBD1	TRBJ2-5	TGCAGTGCTAGCCTAACAGGGGCAGGCCAAGAGACCCAGTACTTC	CSASLTGAGQETQYF
many	TRBV29-1	TRBD1	TRBJ2-3	TGCAGCGTTGACCCCAGGGGGTCGACAGATACGCAGTATTTT	CSVDPRGSTDTQYF
-	TRBV20-1	TRBD2	TRBJ2-1	TGCAGTGCTAGAGGAAGAGTCCTAGCGGAAGGGTCCTCCTACAATGAGCAGTTCTTC	CSARGRVLAEGSSYNEQFF
few	TRBV29-1	TRBD1	TRBJ1-2	TGCAGCGTTGATGCCAGGGGGCGCGACTATGGCTACACCTTC	CSVDARGRDYGYTF
-	TRBV4-3	TRBD2	TRBJ2-2	TGCGCCAGCAGCTCCACTGGGCCTAGCGGGAGACCCCGGGGCACCGGGGAGCTGTTTTTT	CASSSTGPSGRPRGTGELFF
-	TRBV7-8	TRBD2	TRBJ2-1	TGTGCCAGCAGGACCGCGGGCGGGGGGAGACCTACGAACAATGAGCAGTTCTTC	CASRTAGGGRPTNNEQFF
-	TRBV5-1	-	TRBJ2-2	TGCGCCAGCAGCTTGACGGCAGGGGAGACCGGGGAGCTGTTTTTT	CASSLTAGETGELFF
-	TRBV30	-	TRBJ2-7	TGTGCCTGGAGTAGTGACAGAGGTTGGGACGAGCAGTACTTC	CAWSSDRGWDEQYF
-	TRBV7-9	TRBD1	TRBJ2-7	TGTGCCAGCAGCTTAGAGGGGCGGGGACAGGGGTCATCTATATCCTACGAGCAGTACTTC	CASSLEGRGQGSSISYEQYF
-	TRBV20-1	-	TRBJ2-3	TGCAGTGCTAGAACTGACGTTGGGGTAGATACGCAGTATTTT	CSARTDVGVDTQYF
-	TRBV20-1	-	TRBJ2-6	TGCAGTGCTTCCATGAAGGGGTTCAGCTCTGGGGCCAACGTCCTGACTTTC	CSASMKGFSSGANVLTF
-	TRBV5-1	TRBD1	TRBJ2-3	TGCGCCAGCAGCGGTAGGACAGGGGAGGATACGCAGTATTTT	CASSGRTGEDTQYF
-	TRBV20-1	TRBD2	TRBJ2-7	TGCAGTGCTAGCCTCCCGGGACTAGCGGTCTCCTACGAGCAGTACTTC	CSASLPGLAVSYEQYF
-	TRBV20-1	-	TRBJ2-7	TGCAGTGCGGGGCCGGGGCGCTACGAGCAGTACTTC	CSAGPGRYEQYF
-	TRBV20-1	TRBD1	TRBJ1-1	TGCAGCGCCACTGGGACAGGACTAGCTTTCTTT	CSATGTGLAFF
few	TRBV18	-	TRBJ2-5	TGTGCCAGCTCACCTTCCGGGGGGACCCAGTACTTC	CASSPSGGTQYF
-	TRBV11-2	TRBD1	TRBJ1-1	TGTGCCAGCAGCCCGTCGGGACAGAGGAACACTGAAGCTTTCTTT	CASSPSGQRNTEAFF
-	TRBV9	TRBD2	TRBJ2-5	TGTGCCAGCGGGAGCGGGGCCTATCAAGAGACCCAGTACTTC	CASGSGAYQETQYF
-	TRBV6-2/TRBV6-3	-	TRBJ2-7	TGTGCCAGCAGTCTACTCCCCGGGACCCGGGGATCCTACGAGCAGTACTTC	CASSLLPGTRGSYEQYF
-	TRBV20-1	-	TRBJ2-1	TGCAGTGCCCTCCAGGGGTATGAGCAGTTCTTC	CSALQGYEQFF
-	TRBV4-3	TRBD2	TRBJ2-3	TGCGCCAGCAGCCAGACCCGGGACTCCCCCCCGGGAGGTACGCAGTATTTT	CASSQTRDSPPGGTQYF
-	TRBV7-9	-	TRBJ2-1	TGTGCCAGCAGCTTCACCACTAGTGAGCAGTTCTTC	CASSFTTSEQFF
-	TRBV7-6	TRBD1	TRBJ2-3	TGTGCCGCCAGTCCAACAGGGGCCAGCACAGATACGCAGTATTTT	CAASPTGASTDTQYF
-	TRBV6-5	-	TRBJ2-7	TGTGCCAGCAGCCCCACTGGACTGGCCTACGAGCAGTACTTC	CASSPTGLAYEQYF
-	TRBV27	TRBD1	TRBJ1-2	TGTGCCACCGCGGACAGGTCCCCATCTTATGGCTACACCTTC	CATADRSPSYGYTF
-	TRBV29-1	-	TRBJ2-7	TGCAGCGTTGAAGATCAGGGTCCCTACGAGCAGTACTTC	CSVEDQGPYEQYF
-	TRBV12-3/TRBV12-4	-	TRBJ1-5	TGTGCCAGCAGTTTAGGAGGTAGGGCCAGCAATCAGCCCCAGCATTTT	CASSLGGRASNQPQHF
few	TRBV3-1	TRBD1	TRBJ2-7	TGTGCCAGCAGCCGGACAGGGGGCGATTTGTTCGAGCAGTACTTC	CASSRTGGDLFEQYF
-	TRBV7-2	TRBD1	TRBJ2-5	TGTGCCAGCAGCCCACGACAGGGGTCAGAGACCCAGTACTTC	CASSPRQGSETQYF
-	TRBV29-1	-	TRBJ1-2	TGCAGCGTTGTGCGGAACTATGGCTACACCTTC	CSVVRNYGYTF
-	TRBV20-1	TRBD2	TRBJ2-7	TGCAGTGCTAGAGATCGGGCTAGCGGGAGGGGAGAGCAGTACTTC	CSARDRASGRGEQYF
-	TRBV20-1	TRBD1	TRBJ2-5	TGCAGTGCCCCCGGACAGGGGAGAGAGACCCAGTACTTC	CSAPGQGRETQYF
-	TRBV12-3/TRBV12-4	TRBD1	TRBJ1-6	TGTGCCACCTCACAGGGGGCAAATAATTCACCCCTCCACTTT	CATSQGANNSPLHF